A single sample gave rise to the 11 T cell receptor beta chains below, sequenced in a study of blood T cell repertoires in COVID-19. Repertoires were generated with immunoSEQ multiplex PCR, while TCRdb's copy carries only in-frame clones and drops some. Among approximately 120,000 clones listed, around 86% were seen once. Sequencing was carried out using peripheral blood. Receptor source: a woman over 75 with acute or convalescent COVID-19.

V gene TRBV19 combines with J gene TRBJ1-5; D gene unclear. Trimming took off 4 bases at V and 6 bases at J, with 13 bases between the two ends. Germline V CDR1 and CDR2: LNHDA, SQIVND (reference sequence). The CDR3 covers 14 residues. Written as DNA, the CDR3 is TGTGCCAGTAGTACCCATACGACAAGTCAGCCCCAGCATTTT. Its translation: CASSTHTTSQPQHF.

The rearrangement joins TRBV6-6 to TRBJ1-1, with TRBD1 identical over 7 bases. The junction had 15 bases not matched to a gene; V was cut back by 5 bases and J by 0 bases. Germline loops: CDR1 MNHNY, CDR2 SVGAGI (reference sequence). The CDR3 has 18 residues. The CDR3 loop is CASSRTPPGQTMNTEAFF. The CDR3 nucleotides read TGTGCCAGCAGTCGCACCCCGCCGGGACAGACTATGAACACTGAAGCTTTCTTT.

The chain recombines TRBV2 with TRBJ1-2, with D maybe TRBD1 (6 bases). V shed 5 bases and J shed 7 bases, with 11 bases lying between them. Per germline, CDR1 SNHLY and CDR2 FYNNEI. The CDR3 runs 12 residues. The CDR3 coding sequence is TGTGCCAGCAGTTCTCAGGGGAGTGGCTACACCTTC. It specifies CASSSQGSGYTF.

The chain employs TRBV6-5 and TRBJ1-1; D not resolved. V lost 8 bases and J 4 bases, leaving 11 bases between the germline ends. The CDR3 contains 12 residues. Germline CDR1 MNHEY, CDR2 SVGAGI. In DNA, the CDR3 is TGTGCCAGCGGGCCTCCCGCCACTGAAGCTTTCTTT. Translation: CASGPPATEAFF.

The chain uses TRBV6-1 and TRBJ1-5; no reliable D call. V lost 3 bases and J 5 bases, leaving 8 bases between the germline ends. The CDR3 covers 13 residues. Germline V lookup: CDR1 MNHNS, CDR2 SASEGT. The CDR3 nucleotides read TGTGCCAGCAGTGATACTAGGGATCAGCCCCAGCATTTT. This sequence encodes CASSDTRDQPQHF.

The DNA of the CDR3 is TGCGCCAGCAGCCTTCAGGGGCACGACAATGAGCAGTTCTTC. Its protein is CASSLQGHDNEQFF. This chain joins TRBV5-1 and TRBJ2-1; D may be TRBD1 (6 bases). The V gene's germline CDR1 is SGHRS and CDR2 YFSETQ. Trimming took off 4 bases at V and 5 bases at J, with 13 bases between the two ends. The CDR3 is 14 amino acids.

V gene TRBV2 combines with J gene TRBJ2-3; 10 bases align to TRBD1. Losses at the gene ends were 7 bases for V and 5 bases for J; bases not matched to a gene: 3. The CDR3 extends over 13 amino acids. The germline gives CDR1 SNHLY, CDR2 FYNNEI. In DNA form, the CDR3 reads TGTGCCAGCAAGAGGACAGGGGGAGATACGCAGTATTTT. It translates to CASKRTGGDTQYF. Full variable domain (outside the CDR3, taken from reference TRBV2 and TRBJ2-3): EPEVTQTPSHQVTQMGQEVILRCVPISNHLYFYWYRQILGQKVEFLVSFYNNEISEKSEIFDDQFSVERPDGSNFTLKIRSTKLEDSAMYFCASKRTGGDTQYFGPGTRLTVL.

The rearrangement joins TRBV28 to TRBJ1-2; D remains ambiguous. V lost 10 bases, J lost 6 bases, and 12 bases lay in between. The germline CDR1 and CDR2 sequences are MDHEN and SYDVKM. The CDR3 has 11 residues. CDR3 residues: CAIRVDHGYTF. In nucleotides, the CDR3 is TGTGCCATCCGGGTAGACCATGGCTACACCTTC.

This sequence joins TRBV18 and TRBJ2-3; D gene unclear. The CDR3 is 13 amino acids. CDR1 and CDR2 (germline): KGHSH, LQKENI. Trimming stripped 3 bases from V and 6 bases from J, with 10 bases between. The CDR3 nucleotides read TGTGCCAGCTCACCGACAATTACTGATACGCAGTATTTT. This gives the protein CASSPTITDTQYF. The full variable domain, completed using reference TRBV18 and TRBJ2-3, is NAGVMQNPRHLVRRRGQEARLRCSPMKGHSHVYWYRQLPEEGLKFMVYLQKENIIDESGMPKERFSAEFPKEGPSILRIQQVVRGDSAAYFCASSPTITDTQYFGPGTRLTVL.

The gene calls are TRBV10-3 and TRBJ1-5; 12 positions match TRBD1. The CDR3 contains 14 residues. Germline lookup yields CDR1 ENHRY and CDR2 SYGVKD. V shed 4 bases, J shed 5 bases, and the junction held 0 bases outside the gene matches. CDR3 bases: TGTGCCATCAGTGGGGACAGGGGGCATCAGCCCCAGCATTTT. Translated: CAISGDRGHQPQHF.

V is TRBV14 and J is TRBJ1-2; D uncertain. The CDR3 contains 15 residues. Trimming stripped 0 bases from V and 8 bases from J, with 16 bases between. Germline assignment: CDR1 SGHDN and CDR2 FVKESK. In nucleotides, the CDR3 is TGTGCCAGCAGCCAAGAAGACACTTTTACGAGCGGCTACACCTTC. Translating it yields CASSQEDTFTSGYTF.